A single sample gave rise to the 25 T cell receptor beta chains below, sequenced in a study of spatial heterogeneity in lung cancer. TCRdb reprocessed the 5' RACE reads via MiXCR and lists one record per CDR3 protein. The table shows about 85,000 distinct CDR3 sequences, with about 20% occurring only once. Specified time point: sample taken at primary tumor resection. Tumor, nontumor lung or frozen PBMC supplied whole RNA that was sequenced unsorted. The material was PBMCs, obtained at surgery. These receptors originate from a male donor with early-stage non-small cell lung cancer.

The rearrangement joins TRBV10-3 to TRBJ2-7; unclear D gene. Germline assignment: CDR1 ENHRY and CDR2 SYGVKD. The CDR3 loop spans 13 amino acids. Trimming pared 7 bases from V and 6 bases from J, leaving 16 bases between. CDR3 in amino acids: CAITDTELGEQYF. In DNA, the CDR3 is TGTGCCATCACCGACACTGAGCTAGGCGAGCAGTACTTC.

The V and J genes are TRBV10-3 and TRBJ2-7; 13 positions agree with TRBD2. CDR3 length equals 13 residues. Germline lookup yields CDR1 ENHRY and CDR2 SYGVKD. V was clipped by 8 bases and J by 2 bases; unmatched bases: 0. CDR3 in amino acids: CAIGTSGTYEQYF. The DNA of the CDR3 is TGTGCCATCGGGACTAGCGGGACCTACGAGCAGTACTTC.

This clonotype was detected ten times or more. This chain links TRBV3-1 with TRBJ2-5, with TRBD1 as a possible D gene (6 bases). The CDR3 has 19 residues. Per the germline V gene, CDR1 is LGHDT and CDR2 is YNNKEL (reference sequence). V lost 0 bases and J lost 0, with 20 bases in between. DNA of the CDR3: TGTGCCAGCAGCCAAGACTGGACGGGATTGGGGGACAACCAAGAGACCCAGTACTTC. This encodes CASSQDWTGLGDNQETQYF.

This clonotype was observed a handful of times. This chain connects TRBV5-1 to TRBJ2-6, with D perhaps matching TRBD2 (6 bases). V lost 6 bases and J 1 base, leaving 11 bases between the germline ends. The CDR3 contains 15 residues. CDR1 and CDR2 from the germline V gene are SGHRS and YFSETQ. Written as DNA, the CDR3 is TGCGCCAGCAACACCGGGGGATCTGGGGCCAACGTCCTGACTTTC. Translated: CASNTGGSGANVLTF.

This clonotype has more than one count but fewer than ten. The chain recombines TRBV3-1 with TRBJ2-7, with D perhaps assigned TRBD1 or TRBD2 (5 bases each). The CDR3 consists of 12 residues. CDR1 LGHDT and CDR2 YNNKEL come from the germline V gene (reference sequence). V lost 3 bases, J lost 2 bases, and 5 bases lay in between. The DNA for the CDR3 is TGTGCCAGCAGCCAGGGGGCCTACGAGCAGTACTTC. This encodes CASSQGAYEQYF.

The V and J genes are TRBV14 and TRBJ2-5; no reliable D call. The CDR3 length is 11 residues. V shed 9 bases and J shed 5 bases, with 10 bases lying between them. Germline lookup yields CDR1 SGHDN and CDR2 FVKESK. The CDR3 sequence is CASGLGETQYF. The CDR3 DNA reads TGTGCCAGTGGATTGGGCGAGACCCAGTACTTC.

This clonotype was recorded only once. The chain uses TRBV3-1 and TRBJ2-3, with no clear D. The CDR3 loop spans 12 amino acids. Germline loops: CDR1 LGHDT, CDR2 YNNKEL (reference sequence). Trimming stripped 3 bases from V and 6 bases from J, with 7 bases between. CDR3 residues: CASSHLGDTQYF. The CDR3, as DNA: TGTGCCAGCAGCCACTTAGGGGATACGCAGTATTTT.

This clonotype has more than one count but fewer than ten. The gene calls are TRBV7-2 and TRBJ2-7, with no clear D. The length of the CDR3 is 13 residues. Germline loops: CDR1 SGHTA, CDR2 FQGNSA. V was pared by 3 bases and J by 7 bases, with 13 bases between. The CDR3 here is CASSFGPVREQYF. The CDR3, as DNA: TGTGCCAGCAGCTTTGGACCGGTCCGGGAGCAGTACTTC.

This clonotype was seen many times. The DNA for the CDR3 is TGTGCCTGGAGCTCCGGGGGTCTGGGGAGAGGTTCCTACGAGCAGTACTTC. Its protein is CAWSSGGLGRGSYEQYF. The V and J genes are TRBV30 and TRBJ2-7; tentative D call: TRBD2 (6 bases). Germline values: CDR1 GTSNPN, CDR2 SVGIG (reference sequence). The length of the CDR3 is 17 residues. V was cut by 3 bases and J by 1 base, with 22 bases left in between.

This clonotype was seen a handful of times. V gene TRBV24-1 combines with J gene TRBJ2-7; 12 bases match TRBD1. The CDR3 runs 15 residues. V trimming: 3 bases; J trimming: 4 bases; junction bases outside the gene matches: 3. Per the germline V gene, CDR1 is KGHDR and CDR2 is SFDVKD. The CDR3 loop is CATSDPGQGAYEQYF. CDR3 nucleotides: TGTGCCACCAGTGATCCGGGACAGGGGGCTTACGAGCAGTACTTC.

The rearrangement joins TRBV10-1 to TRBJ2-7; no clear D. Deletions cut 4 bases from V and 3 bases from J, with 13 bases between. This CDR3 is built from 14 residues. Germline CDR1 is WNHNN and CDR2 is SYGVQD (reference sequence). CDR3 nucleotide sequence: TGCGCCAGCAGTGTTTCCCAAACTGTCTACGAGCAGTACTTC. Translating gives CASSVSQTVYEQYF.

This chain links TRBV5-1 with TRBJ2-3, with a tentative D call TRBD2 (5 bases). Germline values: CDR1 SGHRS, CDR2 YFSETQ. This CDR3 has 16 amino acids. V was clipped by 4 bases and J by 3 bases, with 18 bases between them. The CDR3 here is CASSLPLGEATDTQYF. The CDR3, as DNA: TGCGCCAGCAGCCTACCACTAGGCGAGGCGACAGATACGCAGTATTTT.

The chain joins TRBV5-1 to TRBJ2-1, with 8 bases that match TRBD2. The junction had 11 bases not matched to a gene; V was cut back by 4 bases and J by 8 bases. Per the germline V gene, CDR1 is SGHRS and CDR2 is YFSETQ. There are 15 residues in the CDR3. The CDR3 here is CASSRSGTRSHEQFF. The DNA of the CDR3 is TGCGCCAGCAGCCGTTCCGGGACTAGATCCCATGAGCAGTTCTTC.

This clonotype was seen a few times. The chain uses TRBV24-1 and TRBJ2-7; 7 nucleotides agree with TRBD1. V lost 4 bases to trimming and J lost 3 bases; unmatched junction nucleotides: 5. Germline V gene lookup returns CDR1 KGHDR and CDR2 SFDVKD. This CDR3 comprises 14 residues. CDR3 sequence reads: CATSDPGQSYEQYF. In DNA form, the CDR3 reads TGTGCCACCAGTGACCCGGGACAGAGCTACGAGCAGTACTTC.

This clonotype was recorded many times. The gene calls are TRBV20-1 and TRBJ1-6, with D possibly TRBD1 on 5 matching bases. V lost 3 bases and J lost 15, with 12 bases in between. The CDR3 has 11 residues. Looked up from germline, CDR1 is DFQATT and CDR2 is SNEGSKA (reference sequence). In DNA, the CDR3 is TGCAGTGCTAGCCAGGGCCTTCTCCTCCACTTT. Translated, it gives CSASQGLLLHF.

The CDR3 DNA sequence: TGTGCCAGCAGTCTAAGAGGGACACAACAAGAGACCCAGTACTTC. Its translation is CASSLRGTQQETQYF. The chain couples TRBV27 to TRBJ2-5, with D perhaps matching TRBD1 (6 bases). The CDR3 runs to 15 residues. In germline, CDR1 is MNHEY, CDR2 SMNVEV (reference sequence). Trimming shortened V by 5 bases and J by 2 bases, and 15 bases separated the two germline ends.

In this sample, this clonotype turned up a few times. The genes are TRBV3-1 and TRBJ2-2, with 9 bases matching TRBD2. The germline V gene encodes CDR1 LGHDT and CDR2 YNNKEL (reference sequence). With 4 bases clipped from V and 6 bases from J, the junction kept 9 bases outside the gene matches. The CDR3 extends over 16 amino acids. The CDR3 nucleotides are TGTGCCAGCAGCCCATTCGTAGCGGGAGCATCCGGGGAGCTGTTTTTT. Its protein product is CASSPFVAGASGELFF.

This clonotype was detected a few times. This chain joins TRBV9 and TRBJ1-2; D unresolved. V was trimmed by 4 bases and J by 8 bases, leaving 21 bases between them. CDR3 length: 15 residues. Per germline, CDR1 SGDLS and CDR2 YYNGEE. The CDR3 DNA reads as TGTGCCAGCAGCCTCCAAGAAGGACCTATCCGCGGCTACACCTTC. This codes for CASSLQEGPIRGYTF.

This clonotype showed up just a few times. V and J are TRBV24-1 and TRBJ2-2, with 8 bases that match TRBD1. V lost 4 bases and J lost 3; bases outside the gene matches: 6. This CDR3 region has 16 residues. Per the germline V gene, CDR1 is KGHDR and CDR2 is SFDVKD. CDR3 amino acids: CATSEYEDRDTGELFF. CDR3 in DNA: TGTGCCACCAGTGAGTACGAGGACAGGGACACCGGGGAGCTGTTTTTT.

The chain links TRBV18 to TRBJ1-4; TRBD1 matches 9 bases. Germline V CDR1 and CDR2: KGHSH, LQKENI. This CDR3 comprises 14 residues. V shed 4 bases, J shed 7 bases, and the junction held 4 bases outside the gene matches. The CDR3 region has the DNA TGTGCCAGCTCACAGGGACAGGGTGGTGAAAAACTGTTTTTT. It codes for CASSQGQGGEKLFF.

In this sample, this clonotype turned up a few times. V gene TRBV5-1 combines with J gene TRBJ2-3; 9 bases align to TRBD2. CDR1 and CDR2 from the germline V gene are SGHRS and YFSETQ. The CDR3 totals 16 residues. Trimming took 4 bases from V and 2 from J; bases not matched to a gene: 8. The CDR3 reads CASSPELAGPTDTQYF. The CDR3, as DNA: TGCGCCAGCAGCCCCGAGCTAGCGGGGCCCACAGATACGCAGTATTTT.

The J gene is TRBJ2-6, the V gene TRBV5-1; D unresolved. The CDR3 sequence is 16 residues long. Germline V CDR1 and CDR2: SGHRS, YFSETQ. The V and J ends lost 0 bases and 2 bases respectively, with 9 bases between them. The CDR3 region has the DNA TGCGCCAGCAGCTTGGCAGAGTTCGCTGGGGCCAACGTCCTGACTTTC. Amino acid sequence: CASSLAEFAGANVLTF.

This clonotype was seen at least ten times. The chain carries TRBV24-1 and TRBJ1-5; 7 nucleotides align to TRBD1. V was pared by 9 bases and J by 0 bases, with 4 bases of the junction left unmatched. The CDR3 contains 14 residues. The germline V gene has CDR1 KGHDR and CDR2 SFDVKD. The CDR3 region is CATDTGDSNQPQHF. The DNA for the CDR3 is TGTGCCACCGATACAGGGGATAGCAATCAGCCCCAGCATTTT.

The genes are TRBV28 and TRBJ2-7, with D possibly called TRBD1 or TRBD2 (5 bases each). Trimming left V 8 bases short and J 3 bases short, with 11 bases between. CDR1 MDHEN and CDR2 SYDVKM come from the germline V gene. The CDR3 is made up of 12 amino acids. CDR3 region: CASLGPLYEQYF. CDR3 DNA sequence: TGTGCCAGCTTGGGACCGCTCTACGAGCAGTACTTC.

This clonotype was recorded only once. The rearrangement links TRBV7-8 to TRBJ2-3, with TRBD2 matching over 11 bases. Germline V gene lookup returns CDR1 SGHVS and CDR2 FQNEAQ. V trimming: 4 bases; J trimming: 4 bases; junction bases outside the gene matches: 4. This CDR3 comprises 15 residues. The CDR3: CASSSISGGADTQYF. CDR3 DNA: TGTGCCAGCAGCTCCATTAGCGGGGGGGCAGATACGCAGTATTTT. The variable domain in full, completed from reference TRBV7-8 and TRBJ2-3, reads GAGVSQSPRYKVAKRGQDVALRCDPISGHVSLFWYQQALGQGPEFLTYFQNEAQLDKSGLPSDRFFAERPEGSVSTLKIQRTQQEDSAVYLCASSSISGGADTQYFGPGTRLTVL.